These T cell receptor beta chains were read from a single sample in a study of blood T cells in healthy people across ages. TCRdb redid the calling of the 5' RACE reads with MiXCR, one entry per CDR3 protein. The sample yields approximately 900,000 distinct CDR3 sequences, 48% seen once. The sequencing input was blood. These receptors originate from a young man in good health. The CDR3 runs from the conserved cysteine through the conserved F or W. A D gene is named only where the DNA matches it firmly. For some rows the clone size is stated as once, few or many, or as a class when expanded; others skip it.

TRBV27	TRBJ2-7	-	15	-	CASSRAVSSSYEQYF	TGTGCCAGCAGCCGAGCGGTCAGTAGCTCCTACGAGCAGTACTTC
TRBV5-1	TRBJ1-1	few	14	-	CATTAGGVDTEAFF	TGCGCCACTACGGCGGGGGGGGTCGACACTGAAGCTTTCTTT
TRBV15	TRBJ1-2	few	16	-	CATSRSGWTANYGYTF	TGTGCCACCAGCAGATCCGGGTGGACAGCTAACTATGGCTACACCTTC
TRBV27	TRBJ1-4	-	15	-	CASSLVRGTNEKLFF	TGTGCCAGCAGTTTAGTTCGTGGAACTAATGAAAAACTGTTTTTT
TRBV7-2	TRBJ2-5	-	13	TRBD1	CASLQGAKGTQYF	TGTGCCAGCTTACAGGGGGCGAAAGGGACCCAGTACTTC
TRBV5-1	TRBJ2-1	few	14	-	CASSDILGSNEQFF	TGCGCCAGCAGCGATATACTGGGCTCCAATGAGCAGTTCTTC
TRBV7-9	TRBJ2-7	few	15	-	CASTEWASPTYEQYF	TGTGCCAGCACCGAGTGGGCTAGCCCAACCTACGAGCAGTACTTC
TRBV6-5	TRBJ2-7	many	14	-	CASSRGSGAIEQYF	TGTGCCAGCAGTCGGGGGTCGGGGGCCATCGAGCAGTACTTC
TRBV20-1	TRBJ2-7	-	14	TRBD1	CSAQHLGQGYEQYF	TGCAGTGCCCAGCACCTCGGACAGGGCTACGAGCAGTACTTC
TRBV20-1	TRBJ2-3	few	16	TRBD2	CSARDDLAGGSDTQYF	TGCAGTGCTAGAGATGACCTAGCGGGGGGTTCAGATACGCAGTATTTT
TRBV4-3	TRBJ2-1	-	17	TRBD2	CASSQGWGTSGYNEQFF	TGCGCCAGCAGCCAAGGGTGGGGGACTAGCGGCTACAATGAGCAGTTCTTC
TRBV28	TRBJ2-2	-	14	-	CASSLGQKIGELFF	TGTGCCAGCAGCCTAGGACAGAAAATCGGGGAGCTGTTTTTT
TRBV9	TRBJ2-1	few	13	-	CASSAWDRERQFF	TGTGCCAGCAGCGCATGGGACCGCGAGAGGCAGTTCTTC
TRBV6-5	TRBJ1-5	-	13	-	CAIKADSNQPQHF	TGTGCCATCAAAGCCGACAGCAATCAGCCCCAGCATTTT
TRBV6-5	TRBJ2-3	-	16	TRBD2	CASSYWTSGGTDTQYF	TGTGCCAGCAGTTACTGGACTAGCGGGGGTACAGATACGCAGTATTTT
TRBV10-3	TRBJ2-7	many	13	-	CAISDHQTYEQYF	TGTGCCATCAGTGATCATCAAACCTACGAGCAGTACTTC
TRBV20-1	TRBJ2-3	once	11	-	CSCLVSDTQYF	TGCAGTTGTCTAGTTTCGGATACGCAGTATTTT
TRBV7-2	TRBJ1-2	-	15	-	CASSLAQGTNYGYTF	TGTGCCAGCAGCTTAGCCCAGGGAACTAACTATGGCTACACCTTC
TRBV6-6	TRBJ2-3	few	12	-	CASAWQGYTQYF	TGTGCCAGCGCTTGGCAGGGTTATACGCAGTATTTT
TRBV20-1	TRBJ2-1	-	20	TRBD2	CSARDPMTSGSRPSYNEQFF	TGCAGTGCTAGAGATCCGATGACTAGCGGGTCCCGACCGTCCTACAATGAGCAGTTCTTC
TRBV6-2/TRBV6-3	TRBJ2-3	-	16	TRBD2	CASSSRTSSAPDTQYF	TGTGCCAGCAGCTCCCGGACTAGCTCGGCCCCAGATACGCAGTATTTT
TRBV29-1	TRBJ2-7	few	13	-	CSVEGRNGYEQYF	TGCAGCGTTGAGGGGAGAAACGGCTACGAGCAGTACTTC
TRBV4-1	TRBJ1-6	-	17	TRBD1	CASSQDRVPGQNSPLHF	TGCGCCAGCAGCCAAGATCGCGTTCCGGGACAGAATTCACCCCTCCACTTT
TRBV2	TRBJ1-2	few	13	-	CASRDTGPAGYTF	TGTGCCAGCAGAGATACAGGGCCGGCTGGCTACACCTTC
TRBV5-1	TRBJ2-7	few	17	TRBD1	CASSLDPTGQGGDEQYF	TGCGCCAGCAGCTTGGATCCCACGGGACAGGGAGGCGACGAGCAGTACTTC
TRBV24-1	TRBJ1-2	few	14	TRBD1	CATSDSHRGDGYTF	TGTGCCACCAGTGATTCCCACAGGGGCGATGGCTACACCTTC
TRBV6-1	TRBJ1-1	-	14	-	CASSETGTNTEAFF	TGTGCCAGCAGTGAAACCGGGACGAACACTGAAGCTTTCTTT
TRBV5-1	TRBJ2-3	-	16	-	CASSLAASGNTDTQYF	TGCGCCAGCAGCTTGGCCGCGTCAGGAAACACAGATACGCAGTATTTT
TRBV20-1	TRBJ2-1	-	15	-	CSAGDTRGVGDEQFF	TGCAGTGCTGGAGATACTAGGGGGGTCGGGGATGAGCAGTTCTTC
TRBV6-5	TRBJ1-1	-	15	TRBD1	CASSYSGQMNTEAFF	TGTGCCAGCAGTTACTCGGGACAGATGAACACTGAAGCTTTCTTT
TRBV7-9	TRBJ2-5	once	16	-	CASTFQGLQPQETQYF	TGTGCCAGCACCTTTCAGGGACTCCAACCACAAGAGACCCAGTACTTC
TRBV2	TRBJ2-1	few	15	-	CASTGSRGVADEQFF	TGTGCCAGCACCGGATCTAGGGGTGTTGCGGATGAGCAGTTCTTC
TRBV30	TRBJ1-2	-	13	-	CAWRSRISYGYTF	TGTGCCTGGAGGTCCAGGATCTCGTATGGCTACACCTTC
TRBV29-1	TRBJ2-7	-	13	TRBD1	CSVDGQGAYEQYF	TGCAGCGTTGATGGGCAGGGGGCCTACGAGCAGTACTTC
TRBV5-6	TRBJ2-1	-	14	-	CASSPGKRQNEQFF	TGTGCCAGCAGCCCGGGAAAGAGACAGAATGAGCAGTTCTTC
TRBV6-4	TRBJ2-6	few	15	-	CASRGEGSGANVLTF	TGTGCCAGCAGAGGAGAGGGCTCTGGGGCCAACGTCCTGACTTTC
TRBV6-2/TRBV6-3	TRBJ2-2	few	16	-	CASRPTGRLNTGELFF	TGTGCCAGCAGACCGACAGGACGGCTTAACACCGGGGAGCTGTTTTTT
TRBV29-1	TRBJ2-7	many	13	TRBD1	CSVEGTGGYEQYF	TGCAGCGTTGAGGGGACAGGGGGCTACGAGCAGTACTTC
TRBV15	TRBJ2-5	-	15	-	CATSRSRQVSGEQYF	TGTGCCACCAGCAGGAGCCGGCAGGTTTCGGGTGAGCAGTACTTC
TRBV2	TRBJ2-4	-	19	TRBD1	CASRERQGRNLLAKNIQYF	TGTGCCAGCAGAGAGAGACAGGGCCGCAACCTCCTAGCCAAAAACATTCAGTACTTC
TRBV24-1	TRBJ1-2	few	13	-	CATSTTGYAGYTF	TGTGCCACCAGCACTACGGGTTACGCTGGCTACACCTTC
TRBV4-3	TRBJ2-1	few	16	-	CASSQGFGGSYNEQFF	TGCGCCAGCAGCCAGGGTTTCGGGGGCTCATACAATGAGCAGTTCTTC